The 20 T cell receptor beta chains listed next were all sequenced from one sample in a study of CD8+CD57+ T cells in acquired aplastic anemia. Profiling of TCR beta VDJ combinations and CDR3 sequences used genomic DNA as template. A single record per CDR3 protein comes from TCRdb applying MiXCR to the reads. The sample shows around 150,000 distinct CDR3 sequences, roughly two fifths of them seen only once. Source material: sorted CD4+, CD8+, or CD8+CD57+ T cells (not recorded which) from PBMCs. The receptors were gathered from a human donor in good health, serving as a control.

This clonotype was observed at least ten times. The V gene is TRBV12-3 or TRBV12-4, the J gene TRBJ1-6, with a weak D call TRBD1 (5 bases). This CDR3 comprises 15 residues. Trimming removed 6 bases from V and 6 bases from J, with 15 bases in between. This CDR3 is CASSALGAVNSPLHF. In nucleotides, the CDR3 is TGTGCCAGCAGCGCCCTAGGGGCGGTTAATTCACCCCTCCACTTT.

This clonotype was found many times. The genes are TRBV20-1 and TRBJ1-4; D is perhaps TRBD1 (5 bases). V dropped 1 base and J dropped 8 bases, with 11 bases sitting between them. The CDR3 length is 13 residues. CDR1 is DFQATT, CDR2 SNEGSKA, per germline (reference sequence). As DNA, the CDR3 is TGCAGTGCTAGAGCCAGGGCCGCGGAAAAACTGTTTTTT. This gives the protein CSARARAAEKLFF.

Of note for this clonotype: A much larger clone sits a single nucleotide away, making a read error possible. The chain joins TRBV25-1 to TRBJ1-2; TRBD1 matches 7 bases. The CDR3 has 12 residues. The trim removed 10 bases at V and 11 bases at J, leaving 13 bases unmatched. The germline V gene has CDR1 MGHDK and CDR2 SYGVNS. CDR3 amino acids: CANREMDRFYTF. In nucleotides, the CDR3 is TGTGCCAACAGGGAAATGGACAGGTTTTACACCTTC.

This clonotype was seen a few times. The rearrangement links TRBV2 to TRBJ1-1; a possible D gene is TRBD1 (5 bases). Germline CDR1 is SNHLY and CDR2 is FYNNEI. Trimming took off 2 bases at V and 3 bases at J, with 10 bases between the two ends. The CDR3 is 14 residues long. The CDR3 reads CASSEQGRDTEAFF. The CDR3 DNA follows: TGTGCCAGCAGTGAACAGGGCAGGGACACTGAAGCTTTCTTT.

This clonotype has more than one count but fewer than ten. J is TRBJ2-3 and V is TRBV30, with 9 bases that match TRBD2. This CDR3 has 14 residues. J lost 8 bases, V lost 2 bases, and 8 bases had no gene match. CDR1 is GTSNPN, CDR2 SVGIG, per germline (reference sequence). DNA for the CDR3: TGTGCCTGGAGTAAGATAGCGGGAGCATCTACGCAGTATTTT. Protein: CAWSKIAGASTQYF.

The V gene is TRBV10-3, the J gene TRBJ2-3; D ambiguous. Germline assignment: CDR1 ENHRY and CDR2 SYGVKD. V dropped 3 bases and J dropped 1 base, with 5 bases sitting between them. The CDR3 has 13 residues. The CDR3, as DNA: TGTGCCATCAGTGACGGGCGCACAGATACGCAGTATTTT. This encodes CAISDGRTDTQYF.

Worth noting for this clonotype: A much bigger clone sits one base away, suggesting this may be a read error. V and J are TRBV6-1 and TRBJ1-5, with 7 bases that match TRBD1. Germline assignment: CDR1 MNHNS and CDR2 SASEGT. V trimming: 4 bases; J trimming: 6 bases; junction bases outside the gene matches: 6. CDR3 length: 14 residues. For the CDR3, the DNA is TGTGCCAGCAGTGTAAGGGGGCAACCTCAGCCCCAGCATTTT. Encoded protein: CASSVRGQPQPQHF.

This chain connects TRBV5-1 to TRBJ1-1, with D unresolved. Germline values: CDR1 SGHRS, CDR2 YFSETQ. CDR3 length: 13 residues. Trimming stripped 0 bases from V and 11 bases from J, with 14 bases between. CDR3 sequence (DNA): TGCGCCAGCAGCTTGGATCGACACCAAAGGGCTTTCTTT. This sequence encodes CASSLDRHQRAFF. Filled out from reference TRBV5-1 and TRBJ1-1, the complete variable domain reads KAGVTQTPRYLIKTRGQQVTLSCSPISGHRSVSWYQQTPGQGLQFLFEYFSETQRNKGNFPGRFSGRQFSNSRSEMNVSTLELGDSALYLCASSLDRHQRAFFGQGTRLTVV.

This clonotype has ten or more counts. The chain combines TRBV6-4 with TRBJ1-5, with D perhaps matching TRBD1 (5 bases). The V end was cut by 1 base, the J end by 5 bases, with 18 bases between. CDR1 MRHNA and CDR2 SNTAGT come from the germline V gene. The CDR3 is 17 residues long. CDR3 protein: CASSDYGVQGWDQPQHF. The CDR3 DNA reads as TGTGCCAGCAGTGACTACGGAGTTCAGGGATGGGATCAGCCCCAGCATTTT.

The chain recombines TRBV7-8 with TRBJ1-5, with D possibly matching TRBD1 (5 bases). Looked up from germline, CDR1 is SGHVS and CDR2 is FQNEAQ. This CDR3 comprises 14 residues. V was clipped by 2 bases and J by 5 bases, with 10 bases between them. The CDR3 here is CASSLWLGDQPQHF. CDR3 nucleotide sequence: TGTGCCAGCAGCTTATGGTTAGGGGATCAGCCCCAGCATTTT.

This clonotype was counted many times. J is TRBJ1-5 and V is TRBV5-1; D call uncertain. V was pared by 0 bases and J by 0 bases, with 7 bases between. The germline V gene has CDR1 SGHRS and CDR2 YFSETQ. The CDR3 is 15 amino acids. The chain's CDR3 is CASSLDISSNQPQHF. The CDR3 nucleotides read TGCGCCAGCAGCTTGGACATCTCTAGCAATCAGCCCCAGCATTTT. Full variable domain (remainder filled in from reference TRBV5-1 and TRBJ1-5): KAGVTQTPRYLIKTRGQQVTLSCSPISGHRSVSWYQQTPGQGLQFLFEYFSETQRNKGNFPGRFSGRQFSNSRSEMNVSTLELGDSALYLCASSLDISSNQPQHFGDGTRLSIL.

This clonotype appeared a single time. The chain joins TRBV29-1 to TRBJ1-2; D not certain. There are 11 residues in the CDR3. Trimming left V 7 bases short and J 8 bases short, with 14 bases between. Germline CDR1 SQVTM, CDR2 ANQGSEA. CDR3 protein: CSDARTGGYTF. The CDR3 DNA follows: TGCAGCGACGCAAGAACGGGGGGCTACACCTTC.

This rearrangement joins TRBV15 to TRBJ1-2; 7 nucleotides align to TRBD1. The trim removed 3 bases at V and 5 bases at J, leaving 6 bases unmatched. The CDR3 runs to 14 residues. CDR1 is LNHNV, CDR2 YYDKDF, per germline (reference sequence). The CDR3, as DNA: TGTGCCACCAGCAGGAAGGGACAGACATATGGCTACACCTTC. Its translation is CATSRKGQTYGYTF.

This clonotype was observed a few times. A much larger clone lies a single base off, so this may be a read error. This chain uses TRBV7-9 with TRBJ2-3, with D unclear. CDR1 is SEHNR and CDR2 is FQNEAQ in the germline V gene (reference sequence). The CDR3 sequence is 12 residues long. The CDR3 DNA reads TGTGCCTGCAGCTTCCAGACAGATACGCAGTATTTT. This codes for CACSFQTDTQYF.

This clonotype was detected only once. This chain connects TRBV2 to TRBJ1-2; possibly TRBD1 for D (5 bases). The CDR3 spans 12 residues. The V gene lost 6 bases and the J gene lost 5 bases, with 10 bases spanning the gap. Germline V lookup: CDR1 SNHLY, CDR2 FYNNEI. As DNA, the CDR3 is TGTGCCAGCAGGCAAGACAGTTATGGCTACACCTTC. Its translation is CASRQDSYGYTF. Using reference TRBV2 and TRBJ1-2 for the parts outside the CDR3, the full variable domain is EPEVTQTPSHQVTQMGQEVILRCVPISNHLYFYWYRQILGQKVEFLVSFYNNEISEKSEIFDDQFSVERPDGSNFTLKIRSTKLEDSAMYFCASRQDSYGYTFGSGTRLTVV.

This clonotype has ten or more counts. The rearrangement links TRBV19 to TRBJ2-2; D not certain. Per germline, CDR1 LNHDA and CDR2 SQIVND (reference sequence). The CDR3 has 16 residues. V lost 5 bases to trimming and J lost 0 bases, with 13 bases between them. CDR3 protein: CASSYWLGANTGELFF. The CDR3 nucleotides read TGTGCCAGTAGTTATTGGTTGGGTGCGAACACCGGGGAGCTGTTTTTT.

In its sample, this clonotype was seen many times. CDR3 DNA: TGTGCCAGTAGTATAGCGGGACCTGTCTACGAGCAGTACTTC. It specifies CASSIAGPVYEQYF. J is TRBJ2-7 and V is TRBV19; D tentatively reads TRBD1 or TRBD2 (5 bases each). CDR3 length: 14 amino acids. Looked up from germline, CDR1 is LNHDA and CDR2 is SQIVND (reference sequence). V was shortened by 1 base and J by 3 bases, with 10 bases between the two germline ends.

This clonotype was seen at least ten times. This rearrangement joins TRBV10-1 to TRBJ2-3; D is undetermined. The germline V and J ends were trimmed by 3 bases and 7 bases, with 8 bases remaining between them. The CDR3 length is 12 residues. Germline V CDR1 and CDR2: WNHNN, SYGVQD (reference sequence). The CDR3 spells CASSEGAYTQYF. DNA for the CDR3: TGCGCCAGCAGTGAAGGCGCGTATACGCAGTATTTT.

This clonotype came up many times. The rearrangement joins TRBV29-1 to TRBJ2-3; weak D call: TRBD1 (6 bases). This CDR3 is 13 amino acids long. CDR1 is SQVTM, CDR2 ANQGSEA, per germline. Trimming stripped 4 bases from V and 2 bases from J, with 10 bases between. The CDR3 DNA reads as TGCAGCGTTGTCGGACAGTACACAGATACGCAGTATTTT. This sequence encodes CSVVGQYTDTQYF.

Points on this clonotype: Germline is not matched at one junction end, which may reflect a read error. The rearrangement joins TRBV2 to TRBJ2-7; either TRBD1 or TRBD2 may fit D (6 bases each). The CDR3 is 13 residues long. Germline V gene data show CDR1 as SNHLY and CDR2 as FYNNEI. The CDR3 coding sequence is TGCGCCAGCAGCCAAGGGGGGTCCTACGAGCAGTACTTC. The encoded protein is CASSQGGSYEQYF. Drawing the rest from reference TRBV2 and TRBJ2-7, the complete variable domain is EPEVTQTPSHQVTQMGQEVILRCVPISNHLYFYWYRQILGQKVEFLVSFYNNEISEKSEIFDDQFSVERPDGSNFTLKIRSTKLEDSAMYFCASSQGGSYEQYFGPGTRLTVT.